The 30 T cell receptor beta chains in this list originate from one sample, sequenced in a study of T cell responses to AZD1222 COVID-19 vaccine. Sequencing was performed with immunoSEQ multiplex PCR; in TCRdb, only in-frame clones are kept and a portion is missing. This sample has about 110,000 clones, with about 88% found just once. The material was peripheral blood, obtained on day 0 of AZD1222 vaccination. The receptors derive from an adult in good health.

The V gene is TRBV21-1, the J gene TRBJ2-1; TRBD2, the D gene given by the table, was not confirmed from the DNA. TRBV21-1 is a listed pseudogene. The CDR3 runs 14 residues. CDR3 in amino acids: CASNNGLAGNEQFF. CDR3 nucleotides: TGTGCCAGCAACAACGGACTAGCGGGTAATGAGCAGTTCTTC.

The count of this clone is one. The V gene is TRBV2, the J gene TRBJ2-3, with unresolved D. The CDR3 sequence is 13 residues long. Germline V lookup: CDR1 SNHLY, CDR2 FYNNEI. V gave up 10 bases and J gave up 2 bases, with 13 bases separating them. The CDR3 DNA reads as TGTGCCACCTCTCAGCGTATCACAGATACGCAGTATTTT. Its protein is CATSQRITDTQYF.

This clone was seen once. V is TRBV7-9 and J is TRBJ2-1; TRBD2 aligns across 8 bases. The germline V gene has CDR1 SEHNR and CDR2 FQNEAQ (reference sequence). Trimming took 1 base from V and 10 from J; bases not matched to a gene: 9. This CDR3 has 15 amino acids. In nucleotides, the CDR3 is TGTGCCAGCAGCTTAGGCGGGAGGCAAGGCCAAGAGCAGTTCTTC. This gives the protein CASSLGGRQGQEQFF. Supplemented by reference TRBV7-9 and TRBJ2-1, the full variable domain reads DTGVSQNPRHKITKRGQNVTFRCDPISEHNRLYWYRQTLGQGPEFLTYFQNEAQLEKSRLLSDRFSAERPKGSFSTLEIQRTEQGDSAMYLCASSLGGRQGQEQFFGPGTRLTVL.

The chain is built from TRBV29-1 and TRBJ2-2; D call uncertain. Deletions cut 6 bases from V and 6 bases from J, with 17 bases between. Per germline, CDR1 SQVTM and CDR2 ANQGSEA. This CDR3 has 14 amino acids. The CDR3, as DNA: TGCAGCGTCCTCCAAGCCGGACCGCCCGGGGAGCTGTTTTTT. Its translation is CSVLQAGPPGELFF.

The genes are TRBV28 and TRBJ1-5; D not resolved. The CDR3 has 15 amino acids. In germline, CDR1 is MDHEN, CDR2 SYDVKM. Trimming removed 3 bases from V and 7 bases from J, with 16 bases in between. The CDR3 is CASSFGDGRHQPQHF. CDR3 sequence (DNA): TGTGCCAGCAGTTTTGGGGATGGCAGGCACCAGCCCCAGCATTTT.

The genes are TRBV7-9 and TRBJ1-2, with a tentative D call TRBD1 (5 bases). In germline, CDR1 is SEHNR, CDR2 FQNEAQ (reference sequence). V gave up 1 base and J gave up 3 bases, with 9 bases separating them. CDR3 length: 14 residues. The CDR3 here is CASSLDGGYYGYTF. The CDR3 DNA reads TGTGCCAGCAGCTTAGATGGGGGGTACTATGGCTACACCTTC.

In DNA form, the CDR3 reads TGCGCCAGCAGCTTTGCATGGGGACAGTTGAACACTGAAGCTTTCTTT. Translating gives CASSFAWGQLNTEAFF. The chain is built from TRBV5-1 and TRBJ1-1, with 7 bases aligning to TRBD1. The CDR3 consists of 16 residues. Germline trimming cut 2 bases from V and 0 bases from J; bases unmatched to any gene: 7. In germline, CDR1 is SGHRS, CDR2 YFSETQ.

The chain couples TRBV28 to TRBJ1-4; D may be TRBD1 (6 bases). Trimming took off 3 bases at V and 3 bases at J, with 11 bases between the two ends. This CDR3 is 15 amino acids long. In germline, CDR1 is MDHEN, CDR2 SYDVKM. In nucleotides, the CDR3 is TGTGCCAGCAGTTTCCAGGGGATGGCTAATGAAAAACTGTTTTTT. The encoded protein is CASSFQGMANEKLFF.

The chain carries TRBV7-2 and TRBJ2-2; tentative D call: TRBD2 (6 bases). In germline, CDR1 is SGHTA, CDR2 FQGNSA. Trimming removed 7 bases from V and 4 bases from J, with 10 bases in between. This CDR3 spans 13 amino acids. CDR3 amino acids: CASTPGGTGELFF. The DNA of the CDR3 is TGTGCCAGCACCCCCGGGGGCACCGGGGAGCTGTTTTTT.

This chain joins TRBV19 and TRBJ2-2; 9 nucleotides line up with TRBD2. The ends lost 3 bases at V and 2 bases at J; junction bases unmatched: 10. Germline V lookup: CDR1 LNHDA, CDR2 SQIVND (reference sequence). The CDR3 extends over 18 amino acids. The CDR3 sequence: CASSIQTSGLGNTGELFF. CDR3 in DNA: TGTGCCAGTAGTATCCAGACTAGCGGCCTGGGAAACACCGGGGAGCTGTTTTTT.

The J gene is TRBJ2-7, the V gene TRBV6-5; 7 bases agree with TRBD1. Germline V gives CDR1 MNHEY, CDR2 SVGAGI. V shed 4 bases, J shed 4 bases, and the junction held 1 base outside the gene matches. The CDR3 covers 12 residues. CDR3 protein: CASSLQGYEQYF. The CDR3 DNA reads TGTGCCAGCAGTTTACAGGGGTACGAGCAGTACTTC.

The chain employs TRBV6-5 and TRBJ1-1; no firm D call. Germline V CDR1 and CDR2: MNHEY, SVGAGI. This CDR3 contains 14 residues. V lost 7 bases to trimming and J lost 0 bases, with 12 bases between them. The CDR3 region has the DNA TGTGCCAGCAAGTACGACTTAGTGAACACTGAAGCTTTCTTT. Protein: CASKYDLVNTEAFF.

The genes are TRBV6-5 and TRBJ2-3; D perhaps matches TRBD1 (6 bases). V gave up 8 bases and J gave up 2 bases, with 11 bases separating them. This CDR3 has 13 amino acids. Germline CDR1 MNHEY, CDR2 SVGAGI. In DNA, the CDR3 is TGTGCCAGCCGGGACACGAACACAGATACGCAGTATTTT. Residues: CASRDTNTDTQYF.

This chain joins TRBV19 and TRBJ1-6; 8 bases agree with TRBD1. This CDR3 has 14 residues. V lost 9 bases to trimming and J lost 8 bases; unmatched junction nucleotides: 9. Germline V gene sequence: CDR1 LNHDA, CDR2 SQIVND (reference sequence). CDR3 sequence: CASTDRVFDSPLHF. CDR3 nucleotides: TGTGCCAGCACGGACAGGGTTTTTGATTCACCCCTCCACTTT.

The count of this clone is one. This chain joins TRBV9 and TRBJ1-1, with 10 nucleotides matching TRBD1. The CDR3 contains 15 residues. J was trimmed by 3 bases and V by 9 bases; bases with no gene match: 11. CDR1 and CDR2 from the germline V gene are SGDLS and YYNGEE. The CDR3 sequence is CATARGDRGDTEAFF. CDR3 DNA: TGTGCCACGGCCCGGGGGGACAGGGGTGACACTGAAGCTTTCTTT. Combining the CDR3 with reference TRBV9 and TRBJ1-1 gives the whole variable domain DSGVTQTPKHLITATGQRVTLRCSPRSGDLSVYWYQQSLDQGLQFLIQYYNGEERAKGNILERFSAQQFPDLHSELNLSSLELGDSALYFCATARGDRGDTEAFFGQGTRLTVV.

This chain uses TRBV5-5 with TRBJ2-1; D gene unclear. V gave up 4 bases and J gave up 6 bases, with 11 bases separating them. This CDR3 is 13 amino acids long. Germline values: CDR1 SGHKS, CDR2 YYEKEE (reference sequence). The CDR3 protein is CASSRQIPNEQFF. In DNA, the CDR3 is TGTGCCAGCAGCCGCCAGATACCCAATGAGCAGTTCTTC.

The rearrangement links TRBV5-4 to TRBJ1-3; 9 bases match TRBD1. V lost 4 bases, J lost 4 bases, and 3 bases stayed unmatched. Germline V lookup: CDR1 SGHNT, CDR2 YYREEE (reference sequence). The CDR3 runs to 14 residues. In DNA form, the CDR3 reads TGTGCCAGCAGCAAACAGGGGGCAGGAAACACCATATATTTT. It yields the protein CASSKQGAGNTIYF.

This chain links TRBV7-2 with TRBJ1-1; no reliable D call. The germline V gene has CDR1 SGHTA and CDR2 FQGNSA. The CDR3 totals 13 residues. Trimming removed 2 bases from V and 1 base from J, with 5 bases in between. CDR3 DNA: TGTGCCAGCAGCTTAATGGAGAACACTGAAGCTTTCTTT. Amino acids: CASSLMENTEAFF.

The chain joins TRBV11-3 to TRBJ2-5; a possible D gene is TRBD2 (6 bases). V was shortened by 2 bases and J by 7 bases, with 11 bases between the two germline ends. From germline, CDR1 is SGHNT and CDR2 YENEEA. There are 13 residues in the CDR3. In DNA form, the CDR3 reads TGTGCCAGCAGCTTAAATCCGGGGGTGACCCAGTACTTC. Amino acid sequence: CASSLNPGVTQYF.

The rearrangement uses TRBV4-2 and TRBJ2-1, with TRBD2 matching over 12 bases. Germline V lookup: CDR1 LGHNA, CDR2 YNFKEQ. This CDR3 has 16 residues. V dropped 4 bases and J dropped 10; count of bases not matched to a gene: 11. Written as DNA, the CDR3 is TGTGCCAGCAGCCCTAGCGGGGGGGCCCGGAATAAGGAGCAGTTCTTC. Its protein is CASSPSGGARNKEQFF.

The chain links TRBV7-8 to TRBJ2-7; maybe TRBD1 (5 bases). This CDR3 comprises 19 residues. Per germline, CDR1 SGHVS and CDR2 FQNEAQ. Trimming took off 0 bases at V and 0 bases at J, with 21 bases between the two ends. CDR3 sequence reads: CASSLAALHRPHSSYEQYF. The CDR3 DNA follows: TGTGCCAGCAGCTTAGCCGCCCTCCACAGGCCCCATTCCTCCTACGAGCAGTACTTC.

The chain recombines TRBV27 with TRBJ2-5; 11 positions match TRBD2. The junction had 5 bases not matched to a gene; V was cut back by 3 bases and J by 5 bases. Germline V lookup: CDR1 MNHEY, CDR2 SMNVEV (reference sequence). The CDR3 length is 15 residues. Here the CDR3 DNA reads TGTGCCAGCAGTTTGACTAGCGGGATCAGGGAGACCCAGTACTTC. It specifies CASSLTSGIRETQYF.

The gene calls are TRBV5-4 and TRBJ1-6; 9 bases map to TRBD1. The CDR3 sequence is 15 residues long. The germline gives CDR1 SGHNT, CDR2 YYREEE (reference sequence). With 2 bases clipped from V and 5 bases from J, the junction kept 2 bases outside the gene matches. The CDR3 DNA sequence: TGTGCCAGCAGCTTTCGGGACAGGGATAATTCACCCCTCCACTTT. Encoded protein: CASSFRDRDNSPLHF.

The chain combines TRBV2 with TRBJ2-1, with TRBD1 identical over 8 bases. This CDR3 spans 14 amino acids. Germline loops: CDR1 SNHLY, CDR2 FYNNEI. The ends lost 4 bases at V and 5 bases at J; junction bases unmatched: 4. The CDR3 DNA is TGTGCCAGCAGTGGACAGGGGTACCACAATGAGCAGTTCTTC. Translating it yields CASSGQGYHNEQFF.

The V gene is TRBV18, the J gene TRBJ1-5; D uncertain. Germline V gives CDR1 KGHSH, CDR2 LQKENI. The CDR3 consists of 14 residues. Deletions cut 2 bases from V and 4 bases from J, with 9 bases between. CDR3 region: CASSPVGGNQPQHF. CDR3 bases: TGTGCCAGCTCACCAGTAGGAGGAAATCAGCCCCAGCATTTT.

The chain is built from TRBV3-1 (or the pseudogene TRBV3-2) and TRBJ1-3; D is unclear. V was pared by 1 base and J by 0 bases, with 13 bases between. This CDR3 spans 17 amino acids. Germline values: CDR1 LGHDT, CDR2 YNNKEL (reference sequence). As DNA, the CDR3 is TGTGCCAGCAGCCAAGGGGGAGCCTTGAACTCTGGAAACACCATATATTTT. This translates into CASSQGGALNSGNTIYF.

V is TRBV5-8 and J is TRBJ2-7; no reliable D call. Trimming removed 1 base from V and 0 bases from J, with 11 bases in between. Germline lookup yields CDR1 SGHTS and CDR2 YDEGEE. The CDR3 runs 15 residues. The DNA for the CDR3 is TGTGCCAGCAGCTTGTTACCCCAGTACTCCTACGAGCAGTACTTC. Translating it yields CASSLLPQYSYEQYF.

This clone has a handful of counts. The chain couples TRBV6-5 to TRBJ1-3, with 9 bases matching TRBD1. Germline CDR1 is MNHEY and CDR2 is SVGAGI. Germline trimming cut 6 bases from V and 3 bases from J; bases unmatched to any gene: 6. This CDR3 region has 15 residues. The CDR3 reads CASSPGTGFGNTIYF. The CDR3, as DNA: TGTGCCAGCAGCCCCGGGACAGGGTTTGGAAACACCATATATTTT.

The chain uses TRBV12-3 or TRBV12-4 and TRBJ2-2; TRBD2 agrees at 7 bases. CDR3 length: 13 amino acids. V gave up 1 base and J gave up 8 bases; unmatched junction bases: 1. CDR3 DNA sequence: TGTGCCAGCAGTTTAGGCGGGGGAGGGGAGCTGTTTTTT. Its translation is CASSLGGGGELFF.

The count of this clone is one. The J gene is TRBJ2-5, the V gene TRBV6-2 or TRBV6-3; D gene unclear. Trimming shortened V by 2 bases and J by 5 bases, and 6 bases separated the two germline ends. This CDR3 has 12 amino acids. Looked up from germline, CDR1 is MNHEY and CDR2 is SVGEGT. For the CDR3, the DNA is TGTGCCAGCAGTTACCTGAGGGAGACCCAGTACTTC. Residues: CASSYLRETQYF.